This T cell receptor (beta chain) appears in the sequencing data of a study of beta chain features in type 1 diabetes. The V end lost 1 base, the J end lost 7 bases, and 25 bases lay between the germline ends. Germline V gives CDR1 SQVTM, CDR2 ANQGSEA. This CDR3 region has 17 residues. On this clone itself: Its specificity is unknown.

The authors reverse transcribed all of the isolated RNA, so sequencing captured expressed TCRB transcripts. Data came from immunoSEQ multiplex PCR; TCRdb stores just in-frame clones and leaves some out. Among around 430,000 clones listed, about 30% were seen once. Study-wide points: It was not settled here whether HLA type affects TCRB rearrangement.

This clonotype originated in a man aged 18 to 29 in good health. Material: naive CD4+ T cells from blood. The genes are TRBV29-1 and TRBJ1-2, with D possibly matching TRBD1 (5 bases). The CDR3 region has the DNA TGCAGCGTTGAAGCCATGGGACGCCGTCCGGAGTTGGGTGGCTACACCTTC. This codes for CSVEAMGRRPELGGYTF.